A single sample gave rise to the 15 T cell receptor beta chains below, sequenced in a study of cytomegalovirus exposure and HLA in healthy donors. The PCR employed 60 Vbeta primers together with 13 Jbeta primers. Clones were read by immunoSEQ multiplex PCR, and TCRdb kept only the in-frame ones, dropping some. The data contain about 110,000 clones, about three quarters of them seen just once; the ten biggest clones take up about 6%. Sample: PBMCs. Receptor source: a male donor in good health and CMV-seronegative.

The CDR3 nucleotides are TGTGCCAGTAGTACTATAGCGGGATCCTACAATGAGCAGTTCTTC. This sequence encodes CASSTIAGSYNEQFF. The chain has TRBV19 and TRBJ2-1, with TRBD2 matching 8 bases. Unmatched junction bases numbered 3, after V lost 4 bases and J lost 1 base. From germline, CDR1 is LNHDA and CDR2 SQIVND (reference sequence). The CDR3 has 15 amino acids.

The V gene is TRBV27, the J gene TRBJ1-3, with 10 bases aligning to TRBD1. CDR3 length: 16 amino acids. Germline assignment: CDR1 MNHEY and CDR2 SMNVEV (reference sequence). V dropped 4 bases and J dropped 2; count of bases not matched to a gene: 5. The CDR3 protein is CASSYRGQGPGNTIYF. The CDR3 coding sequence is TGTGCCAGCAGTTACAGGGGACAGGGGCCTGGAAACACCATATATTTT.

The chain joins TRBV4-3 to TRBJ1-1; D remains unclear. Trimming stripped 4 bases from V and 1 base from J, with 13 bases between. The CDR3 extends over 15 amino acids. From germline, CDR1 is LGHNA and CDR2 YSLEER. This CDR3 reads CASSRKRGRNTEAFF. The CDR3 DNA is TGCGCCAGCAGCCGGAAAAGAGGGCGGAACACTGAAGCTTTCTTT.

Notes on this clone: Germline and junction disagree at one end, which may indicate a read error. The V gene is TRBV7-9, the J gene TRBJ1-1; D not resolved. The CDR3 runs to 14 residues. Per the germline V gene, CDR1 is SEHNR and CDR2 is FQNEAQ (reference sequence). CDR3 bases: TGTTCCAGCAGCCTAGGAGGGTCCAACACTGAAGCTTTCTTT. The encoded protein is CSSSLGGSNTEAFF.

This sequence joins TRBV7-2 and TRBJ2-7, with 10 bases fitting TRBD2. V lost 5 bases, J lost 3 bases, and 7 bases stayed unmatched. The CDR3 has 15 amino acids. Germline-derived CDR1 and CDR2 are SGHTA and FQGNSA. The CDR3 bases are TGTGCCAGCAGCAGACGAGCGGGAGGGCTCTACGAGCAGTACTTC. Translation: CASSRRAGGLYEQYF. Using reference TRBV7-2 and TRBJ2-7 for the parts outside the CDR3, the full variable domain is GAGVSQSPSNKVTEKGKDVELRCDPISGHTALYWYRQSLGQGLEFLIYFQGNSAPDKSGLPSDRFSAERTGGSVSTLTIQRTQQEDSAVYLCASSRRAGGLYEQYFGPGTRLTVT.

The rearrangement uses TRBV7-9 and TRBJ2-3; possibly TRBD2 for D (5 bases). Trimming took off 6 bases at V and 7 bases at J, with 26 bases between the two ends. This CDR3 has 17 amino acids. CDR1 and CDR2 from the germline V gene are SEHNR and FQNEAQ (reference sequence). The CDR3 DNA sequence: TGTGCCAGCAGGGCCGTGCCACCCAGTCGAGCGGTTCATACGCAGTATTTT. This encodes CASRAVPPSRAVHTQYF.

This sequence joins TRBV10-3 and TRBJ2-3, with a tentative D call TRBD1 (5 bases). The germline V gene encodes CDR1 ENHRY and CDR2 SYGVKD. V was cut by 2 bases and J by 3 bases, with 12 bases left in between. The CDR3 is 15 amino acids. The CDR3 nucleotides are TGTGCCATCAGTGAGGGTGGACACGGTACAGATACGCAGTATTTT. This encodes CAISEGGHGTDTQYF.

This clone was seen just once. This chain uses TRBV6-5 with TRBJ1-5; 8 bases line up with TRBD1. The junction had 2 bases not matched to a gene; V was cut back by 4 bases and J by 0 bases. The CDR3 has 15 residues. Germline V gene lookup returns CDR1 MNHEY and CDR2 SVGAGI. For the CDR3, the DNA is TGTGCCAGCAGTTTTGACAGGGGTAGCAATCAGCCCCAGCATTTT. This sequence encodes CASSFDRGSNQPQHF.

J is TRBJ2-7 and V is TRBV7-3, with 7 bases matching TRBD1. The CDR3 sequence is 13 residues long. J lost 6 bases, V lost 5 bases, and 7 bases had no gene match. Per germline, CDR1 SGHTA and CDR2 FQGTGA. CDR3 region: CASSTTGVSEQYF. The DNA for the CDR3 is TGTGCCAGCAGCACAACAGGGGTTTCCGAGCAGTACTTC.

The rearrangement links TRBV19 to TRBJ2-1, with D unclear. With 5 bases removed from V and 4 bases from J, the gap between germline ends came to 9 bases. CDR3 length: 13 amino acids. Germline values: CDR1 LNHDA, CDR2 SQIVND (reference sequence). In nucleotides, the CDR3 is TGTGCCAGTAGTTACAGCCAATACAATGAGCAGTTCTTC. Translating it yields CASSYSQYNEQFF.

The V and J genes are TRBV7-8 and TRBJ1-2; 9 bases are a match to TRBD1. The CDR3 has 14 residues. J was trimmed by 7 bases and V by 2 bases; bases with no gene match: 5. The germline gives CDR1 SGHVS, CDR2 FQNEAQ. The CDR3 region is CASSLRQGEGGYTF. In DNA form, the CDR3 reads TGTGCCAGCAGCTTACGACAGGGGGAAGGTGGCTACACCTTC.

The V gene is TRBV19, the J gene TRBJ2-7; TRBD2 is a possible D gene (7 bases). The germline V gene encodes CDR1 LNHDA and CDR2 SQIVND (reference sequence). There are 15 residues in the CDR3. Deletions cut 5 bases from V and 0 bases from J, with 14 bases between. CDR3 protein: CASSVSGTLSYEQYF. The CDR3 DNA follows: TGTGCCAGTAGTGTGAGCGGGACACTCTCCTACGAGCAGTACTTC.

The V gene is TRBV5-4, the J gene TRBJ1-1, with D unclear. From germline, CDR1 is SGHNT and CDR2 YYREEE (reference sequence). The CDR3 has 15 amino acids. V lost 1 base and J lost 0, with 10 bases in between. The CDR3: CASSLSSEMNTEAFF. The CDR3 coding sequence is TGTGCCAGCAGCTTGAGTTCAGAAATGAACACTGAAGCTTTCTTT.

This chain joins TRBV18 and TRBJ2-7, with 8 positions matching TRBD2. V was pared by 2 bases and J by 3 bases, with 6 bases of the junction left unmatched. The CDR3 is 15 amino acids. CDR1 and CDR2 (germline): KGHSH, LQKENI. The DNA of the CDR3 is TGTGCCAGCTCACCATCTGCGGGAGGAGGCTACGAGCAGTACTTC. Its translation: CASSPSAGGGYEQYF.

The chain recombines TRBV28 with TRBJ2-1, with 12 positions matching TRBD1. The CDR3 runs 17 residues. CDR1 is MDHEN, CDR2 SYDVKM, per germline. J gave up 8 bases and V 6 bases, and 14 bases lay outside the gene matches. CDR3 residues: CASSPASGTGGRYEQFF. DNA of the CDR3: TGTGCCAGCAGCCCAGCTTCCGGGACAGGGGGCCGCTATGAGCAGTTCTTC.